The entry below gives a single T cell receptor beta chain sequence along with its context. Germline V gene lookup returns CDR1 SGHAT and CDR2 FQNNGV. The trim removed 4 bases at V and 4 bases at J, leaving 10 bases unmatched. This CDR3 spans 17 amino acids. As handled by the study authors: Reference gene primer amplification gave estimated nucleated cell counts. TCRdb's table, derived via immunoSEQ multiplex PCR, lists solely in-frame clones and lacks some. The V and J calls and the clone size are those of that table, but D and trimming were determined from the DNA. The sample has hundreds of thousands of clones; about 86% are singletons. The data stem from a study of blood T cell repertoires in COVID-19. In the study overall: Material from acute and convalescent COVID-19 was sourced from the United States, Italy and Spain. Sources were T cells, B-cell-depleted T cells, or PBMCs; the material itself was cDNA or gDNA.

Individuals aged roughly 18 to 95 years were recruited from 24 US areas. Sequenced sample: PBMCs or T cells enriched from blood (not recorded which). The source is a woman in her 40s with acute COVID-19. The chain links TRBV11-2 to TRBJ2-5, with 12 nucleotides matching TRBD2. CDR3 residues: CASSSRPAGLAGETQYF. For the CDR3, the DNA is TGTGCCAGCAGCTCCCGTCCGGCGGGACTAGCGGGAGAGACCCAGTACTTC.